One and the same sample provided the 2 T cell receptor beta chains below, sequenced in a study of read filtering for tumor transcriptome and immune sequencing. From roughly 0.4 ug of RNA, a library with molecular barcoded alpha/delta and beta/gamma adaptors was made. In TCRdb, the reads were re-called with MiXCR into one record per CDR3 protein. The sample carries about 60,000 distinct CDR3 sequences, approximately 14% recorded once. Sequencing input: a population of CD138-negative cells sorted from bone marrow. The receptors originated from a donor over 35 with multiple myeloma.

This clonotype was recorded at least ten times. This chain links TRBV29-1 with TRBJ2-1, with TRBD2 identical over 8 bases. Germline V gene data show CDR1 as SQVTM and CDR2 as ANQGSEA. Trimming cost V 1 base and J 7 bases; bases outside gene matches: 6. This CDR3 comprises 14 residues. The CDR3 here is CSVEGLAGANEQFF. CDR3 bases: TGCAGCGTTGAAGGGCTAGCGGGTGCTAATGAGCAGTTCTTC.

The chain joins TRBV11-2 to TRBJ1-1, with TRBD1 matching 7 bases. Germline V gene lookup returns CDR1 SGHAT and CDR2 FQNNGV. This CDR3 comprises 14 residues. V dropped 0 bases and J dropped 6; count of bases not matched to a gene: 4. CDR3 DNA: TGTGCCAGCAGCTTAGACCCCGACAGGGCTGAAGCTTTCTTT. It specifies CASSLDPDRAEAFF.